The 11 T cell receptor beta chains reported below all come from one sample, sequenced in a study of HIV-infected patients and healthy controls. Reverse transcription used around 500 ng RNA and constant-region primers for alpha and beta. Alpha and beta chain libraries were made separately by chain-specific third strand synthesis with multiplexing indices. TCRdb processed the 5' RACE reads anew with MiXCR; each CDR3 protein has one entry. The sample lists 18,000 or so distinct CDR3 sequences; 9% to 15% were seen once. The repertoire came from unfractionated whole blood and reflected all unsorted peripheral T cells. The sample comprised blood. These receptors were obtained from an adult in good health.

This clonotype has ten or more counts. V usage is TRBV7-9 and J usage is TRBJ1-2; 11 nucleotides line up with TRBD1. CDR3 length equals 16 residues. Germline V gives CDR1 SEHNR, CDR2 FQNEAQ (reference sequence). After removal of 7 bases from V and 8 bases from J, the junction contained 15 bases not matched to a gene. The CDR3 DNA sequence: TGTGCCAGCACCCCGACCGGACAGGGGGCTGTTGGCGGCTACACCTTC. It encodes CASTPTGQGAVGGYTF.

Only a few counts were recorded for this clonotype. This chain connects TRBV6-1 to TRBJ1-2; TRBD1 might be the D (5 bases). CDR1 is MNHNS, CDR2 SASEGT, per germline. V lost 3 bases to trimming and J lost 4 bases, with 18 bases between them. There are 16 residues in the CDR3. CDR3 coding DNA: TGTGCCAGCAGTGAGGGCCCCGGAACAGGAGCCTATGGCTACACCTTC. Translation: CASSEGPGTGAYGYTF.

The sample holds a few counts of this clonotype. V is TRBV20-1 and J is TRBJ1-3; D remains unclear. The CDR3 totals 12 residues. V gave up 6 bases and J gave up 2 bases, with 8 bases separating them. Germline V gene lookup returns CDR1 DFQATT and CDR2 SNEGSKA (reference sequence). Here the CDR3 reads CSAGSPGNTIYF. CDR3 nucleotide sequence: TGCAGTGCAGGGAGTCCTGGAAACACCATATATTTT.

This clonotype was picked up many times. This chain connects TRBV28 to TRBJ2-5; 10 nucleotides agree with TRBD2. Germline values: CDR1 MDHEN, CDR2 SYDVKM. After removal of 6 bases from V and 1 base from J, the junction contained 5 bases not matched to a gene. This CDR3 is 15 amino acids long. CDR3 residues: CASSWTSGIQETQYF. For the CDR3, the DNA is TGTGCCAGCAGCTGGACTAGCGGAATCCAAGAGACCCAGTACTTC.

Only a few counts were recorded for this clonotype. This chain links TRBV20-1 with TRBJ1-4, with a tentative D call TRBD1 (6 bases). This CDR3 has 12 residues. Germline V gene sequence: CDR1 DFQATT, CDR2 SNEGSKA (reference sequence). V was shortened by 5 bases and J by 16 bases, with 20 bases between the two germline ends. DNA of the CDR3: TGCAGTGCTGTAGCCGACCGTCCGGGACAGTTTTTT. This encodes CSAVADRPGQFF.

CDR3 residues: CASSQVGQLFYEQYF. In nucleotides, the CDR3 is TGTGCCAGCAGCCAAGTAGGGCAGCTGTTCTACGAGCAGTACTTC. This chain joins TRBV3-1 and TRBJ2-7, with D unclear. This CDR3 spans 15 amino acids. V lost 1 base and J 3 bases, leaving 13 bases between the germline ends. Germline CDR1 and CDR2: LGHDT and YNNKEL (reference sequence).

The table lists this clonotype with many counts. J is TRBJ1-2 and V is TRBV6-5; D gene uncertain. The CDR3 loop spans 15 amino acids. Germline V gene data show CDR1 as MNHEY and CDR2 as SVGAGI. V was pared by 2 bases and J by 2 bases, with 12 bases between. The CDR3 loop reads CASSYKLNLNYGYTF. In DNA, the CDR3 is TGTGCCAGCAGTTACAAGCTGAACCTAAACTATGGCTACACCTTC.

There are many counts of this clonotype. This rearrangement joins TRBV20-1 to TRBJ2-3; 13 bases align to TRBD2. With 5 bases clipped from V and 3 bases from J, the junction kept 5 bases outside the gene matches. The CDR3 is 15 amino acids. Germline V gene lookup returns CDR1 DFQATT and CDR2 SNEGSKA (reference sequence). CDR3 coding DNA: TGCAGTGCTGCTGGGACTAGCGGGGAGACAGATACGCAGTATTTT. Amino acid sequence: CSAAGTSGETDTQYF.

There are many counts of this clonotype. This chain joins TRBV19 and TRBJ2-5, with 9 bases matching TRBD2. The CDR3 is 15 residues long. Per the germline V gene, CDR1 is LNHDA and CDR2 is SQIVND (reference sequence). Germline trimming cut 5 bases from V and 4 bases from J; bases unmatched to any gene: 8. CDR3 sequence (DNA): TGTGCCAGTAGTCCCCTAATTAGCGGGGGAGAGACCCAGTACTTC. Amino acids: CASSPLISGGETQYF.

The gene calls are TRBV28 and TRBJ1-1; 9 positions agree with TRBD1. J gave up 0 bases and V 9 bases, and 5 bases lay outside the gene matches. This CDR3 is built from 14 residues. CDR1 is MDHEN and CDR2 is SYDVKM in the germline V gene. This CDR3 is CASYRGLMNTEAFF. The DNA for the CDR3 is TGTGCCAGTTACAGGGGGCTGATGAACACTGAAGCTTTCTTT.

J is TRBJ2-7 and V is TRBV29-1, with D possibly TRBD2 on 5 matching bases. V was pared by 4 bases and J by 0 bases, with 10 bases between. The germline CDR1 and CDR2 sequences are SQVTM and ANQGSEA. The CDR3 is 13 amino acids. The CDR3 coding sequence is TGCAGCGTTGGCACGAGGGACTCCTACGAGCAGTACTTC. Its protein product is CSVGTRDSYEQYF.